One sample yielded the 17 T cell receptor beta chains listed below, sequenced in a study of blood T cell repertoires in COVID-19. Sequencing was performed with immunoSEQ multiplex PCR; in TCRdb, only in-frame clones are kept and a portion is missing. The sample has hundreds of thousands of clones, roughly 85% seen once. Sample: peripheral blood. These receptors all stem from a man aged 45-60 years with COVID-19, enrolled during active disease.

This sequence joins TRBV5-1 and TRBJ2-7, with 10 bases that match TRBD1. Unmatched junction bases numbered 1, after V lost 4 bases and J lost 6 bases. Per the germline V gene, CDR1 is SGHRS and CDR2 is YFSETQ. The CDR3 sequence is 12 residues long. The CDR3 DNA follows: TGCGCCAGCAGCCGGGACAGGGGCGAGCAGTACTTC. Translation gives CASSRDRGEQYF.

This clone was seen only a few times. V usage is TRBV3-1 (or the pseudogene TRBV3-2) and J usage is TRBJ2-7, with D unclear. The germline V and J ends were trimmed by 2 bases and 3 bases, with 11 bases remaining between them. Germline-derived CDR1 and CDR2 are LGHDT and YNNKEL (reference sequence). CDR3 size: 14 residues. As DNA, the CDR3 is TGTGCCAGCAGCCAAACCCGGCCGGGCTACGAGCAGTACTTC. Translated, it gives CASSQTRPGYEQYF.

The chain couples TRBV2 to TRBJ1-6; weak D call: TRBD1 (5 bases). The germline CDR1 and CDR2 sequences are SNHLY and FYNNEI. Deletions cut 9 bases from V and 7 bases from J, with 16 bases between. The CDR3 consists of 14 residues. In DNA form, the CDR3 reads TGTGCCAGTAGTTACGGCGGGGACAATTCACCCCTCCACTTT. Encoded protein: CASSYGGDNSPLHF.

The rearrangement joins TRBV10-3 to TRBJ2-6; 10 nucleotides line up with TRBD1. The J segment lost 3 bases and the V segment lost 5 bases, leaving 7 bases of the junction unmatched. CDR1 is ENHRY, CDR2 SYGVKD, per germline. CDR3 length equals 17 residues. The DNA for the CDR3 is TGTGCCATCAGTTTGGGACAGGGGATAGGTGGGGCCAACGTCCTGACTTTC. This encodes CAISLGQGIGGANVLTF.

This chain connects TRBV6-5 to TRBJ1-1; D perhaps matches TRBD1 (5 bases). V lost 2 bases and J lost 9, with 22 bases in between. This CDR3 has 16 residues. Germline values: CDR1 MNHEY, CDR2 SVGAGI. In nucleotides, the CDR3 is TGTGCCAGCAGTTACGCGCAGGGTTTGACCCATAAAAAAGCTTTCTTT. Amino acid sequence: CASSYAQGLTHKKAFF.

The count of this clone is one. For the CDR3, the DNA is TGCGCCAGCAGCCAAGAGAGGCCCCCGAACTCACCCCTCCACTTT. Amino acid sequence: CASSQERPPNSPLHF. The V gene is TRBV4-3, the J gene TRBJ1-6; D unresolved. The CDR3 covers 15 residues. Germline-derived CDR1 and CDR2 are LGHNA and YSLEER. V dropped 0 bases and J dropped 10 bases, with 13 bases sitting between them.

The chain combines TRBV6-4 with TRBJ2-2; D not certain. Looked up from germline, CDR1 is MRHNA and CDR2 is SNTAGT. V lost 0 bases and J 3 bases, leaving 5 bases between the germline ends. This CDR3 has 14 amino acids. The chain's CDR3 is CASSDSPDTGELFF. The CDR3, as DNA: TGTGCCAGCAGTGACTCCCCAGACACCGGGGAGCTGTTTTTT.

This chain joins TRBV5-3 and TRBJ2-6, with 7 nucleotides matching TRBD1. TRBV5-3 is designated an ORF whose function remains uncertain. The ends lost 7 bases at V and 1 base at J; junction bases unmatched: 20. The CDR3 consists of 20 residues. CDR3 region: CARFHGEYDRVRSGANVLTF. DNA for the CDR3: TGTGCCAGATTCCATGGGGAATATGACAGGGTGAGATCTGGGGCCAACGTCCTGACTTTC.

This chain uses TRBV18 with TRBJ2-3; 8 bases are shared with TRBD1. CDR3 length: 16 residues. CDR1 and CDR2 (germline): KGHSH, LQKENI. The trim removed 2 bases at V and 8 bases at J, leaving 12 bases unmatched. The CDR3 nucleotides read TGTGCCAGCTCACCAATGGAGGGAAGGGACAGGCCTACGCAGTATTTT. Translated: CASSPMEGRDRPTQYF.

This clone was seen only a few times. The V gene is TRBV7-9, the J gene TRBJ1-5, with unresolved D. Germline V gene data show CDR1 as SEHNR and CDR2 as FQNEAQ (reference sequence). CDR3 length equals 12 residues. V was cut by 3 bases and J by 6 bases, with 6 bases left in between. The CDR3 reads CASSFMSQPQHF. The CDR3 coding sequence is TGTGCCAGCAGCTTTATGTCTCAGCCCCAGCATTTT.

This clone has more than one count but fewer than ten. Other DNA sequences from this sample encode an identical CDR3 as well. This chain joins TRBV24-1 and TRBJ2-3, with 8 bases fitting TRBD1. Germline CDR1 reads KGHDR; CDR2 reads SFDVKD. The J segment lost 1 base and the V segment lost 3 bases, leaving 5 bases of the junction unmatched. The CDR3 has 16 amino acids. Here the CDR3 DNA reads TGTGCCACCAGTGATCCCGGACAGGGAGGCACAGATACGCAGTATTTT. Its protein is CATSDPGQGGTDTQYF.

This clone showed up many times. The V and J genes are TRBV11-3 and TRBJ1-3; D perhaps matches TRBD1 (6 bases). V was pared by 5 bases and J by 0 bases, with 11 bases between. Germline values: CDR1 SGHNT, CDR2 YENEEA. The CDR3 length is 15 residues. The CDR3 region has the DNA TGTGCCAGCAGCGCCGGGACAAGCTCTGGAAACACCATATATTTT. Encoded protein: CASSAGTSSGNTIYF.

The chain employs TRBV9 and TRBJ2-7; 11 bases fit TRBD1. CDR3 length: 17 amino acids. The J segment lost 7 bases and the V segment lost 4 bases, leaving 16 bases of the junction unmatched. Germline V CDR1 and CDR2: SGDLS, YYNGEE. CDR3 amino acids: CASSSMSAGTGGSEQYF. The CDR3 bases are TGTGCCAGCAGCTCAATGTCCGCCGGGACAGGGGGGAGTGAGCAGTACTTC.

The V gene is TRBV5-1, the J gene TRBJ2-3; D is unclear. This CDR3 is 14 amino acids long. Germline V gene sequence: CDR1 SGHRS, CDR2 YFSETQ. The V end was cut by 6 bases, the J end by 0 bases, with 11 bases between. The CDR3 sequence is CASTWAPSTDTQYF. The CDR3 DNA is TGCGCCAGCACCTGGGCGCCTAGCACAGATACGCAGTATTTT.

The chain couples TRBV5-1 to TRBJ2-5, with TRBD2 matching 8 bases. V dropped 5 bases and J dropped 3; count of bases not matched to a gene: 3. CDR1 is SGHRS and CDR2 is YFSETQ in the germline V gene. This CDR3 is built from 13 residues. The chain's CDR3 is CASRELAEETQYF. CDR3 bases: TGCGCCAGCAGAGAACTAGCGGAAGAGACCCAGTACTTC.

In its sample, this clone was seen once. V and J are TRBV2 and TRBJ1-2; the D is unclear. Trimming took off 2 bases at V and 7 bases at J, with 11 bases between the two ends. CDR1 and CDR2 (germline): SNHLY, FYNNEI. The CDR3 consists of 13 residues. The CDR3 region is CASSELAGSGYTF. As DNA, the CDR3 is TGTGCCAGCAGTGAATTGGCGGGGTCTGGCTACACCTTC. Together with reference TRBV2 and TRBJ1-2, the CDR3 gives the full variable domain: EPEVTQTPSHQVTQMGQEVILRCVPISNHLYFYWYRQILGQKVEFLVSFYNNEISEKSEIFDDQFSVERPDGSNFTLKIRSTKLEDSAMYFCASSELAGSGYTFGSGTRLTVV.

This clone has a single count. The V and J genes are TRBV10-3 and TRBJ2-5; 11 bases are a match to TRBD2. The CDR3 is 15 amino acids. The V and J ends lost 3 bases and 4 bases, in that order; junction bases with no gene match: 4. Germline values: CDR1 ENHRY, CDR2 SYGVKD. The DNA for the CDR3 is TGTGCCATCAGTGATTCACTAGCGGGGGTAGAGACCCAGTACTTC. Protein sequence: CAISDSLAGVETQYF.